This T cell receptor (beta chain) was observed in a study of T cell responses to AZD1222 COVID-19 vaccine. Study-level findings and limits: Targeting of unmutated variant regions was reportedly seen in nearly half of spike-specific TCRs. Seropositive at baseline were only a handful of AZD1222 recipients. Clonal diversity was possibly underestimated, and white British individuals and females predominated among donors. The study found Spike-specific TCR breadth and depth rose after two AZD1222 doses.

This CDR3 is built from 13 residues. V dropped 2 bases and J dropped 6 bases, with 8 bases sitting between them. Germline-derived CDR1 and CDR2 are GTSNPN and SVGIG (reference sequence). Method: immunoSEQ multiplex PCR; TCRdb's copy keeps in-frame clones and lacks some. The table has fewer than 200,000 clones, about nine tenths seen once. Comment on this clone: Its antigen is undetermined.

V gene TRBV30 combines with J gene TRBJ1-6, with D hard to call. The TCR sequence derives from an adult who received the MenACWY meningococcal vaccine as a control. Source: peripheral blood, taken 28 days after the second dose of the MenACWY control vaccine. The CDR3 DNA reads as TGTGCCTGGAGTCTTACAGTTAATTCACCCCTCCACTTT. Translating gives CAWSLTVNSPLHF.